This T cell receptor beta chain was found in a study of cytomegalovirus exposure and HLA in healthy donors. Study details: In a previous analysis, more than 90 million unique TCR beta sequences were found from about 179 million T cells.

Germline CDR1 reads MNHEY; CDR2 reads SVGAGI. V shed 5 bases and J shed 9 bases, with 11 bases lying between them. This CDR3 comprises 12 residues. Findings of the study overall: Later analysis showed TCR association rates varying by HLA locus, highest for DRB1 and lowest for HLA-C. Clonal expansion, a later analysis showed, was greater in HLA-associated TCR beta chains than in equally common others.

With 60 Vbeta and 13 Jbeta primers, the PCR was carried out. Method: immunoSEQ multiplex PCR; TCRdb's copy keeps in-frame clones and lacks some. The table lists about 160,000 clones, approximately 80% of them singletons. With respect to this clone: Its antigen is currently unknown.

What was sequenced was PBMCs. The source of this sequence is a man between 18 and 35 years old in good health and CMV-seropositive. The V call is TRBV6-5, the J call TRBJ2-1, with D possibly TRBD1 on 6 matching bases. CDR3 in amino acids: CASSRPQGEQFF. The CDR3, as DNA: TGTGCCAGCAGTCGACCACAGGGTGAGCAGTTCTTC.